This entry lists 8 T cell receptor beta chains sequenced from one sample in a study of post-analysis software for immune sequencing data. Unique molecular identifiers had been added to the TCR beta cDNA libraries. TCRdb re-derived calls from the PCR reads in MiXCR, one entry per CDR3 protein. The repertoire has 430,000 or so distinct CDR3 sequences, over 30% of them found once; the top ten carry less than 8%. Study conclusions and caveats: Patients carried a handful of TRBV segments more frequently than controls did, and TRBV5-6, TRBV5-1 and TRBV20-1 were among them.

These receptors are not linked to any known antigen. The sample comprised blood. These receptors all come from a girl under 10 years old with multiple sclerosis.

This clonotype was observed a handful of times. J is TRBJ2-3 and V is TRBV5-1; 11 bases match TRBD1. V shed 2 bases and J 6 bases; nucleotides not matched to a gene: 11. This CDR3 has 17 residues. Germline values: CDR1 SGHRS, CDR2 YFSETQ. CDR3 nucleotides: TGCGCCAGCAGCTTAAAGATCAGGACAGGGGGCGAGGATACGCAGTATTTT. It yields the protein CASSLKIRTGGEDTQYF.

The chain recombines TRBV3-1 with TRBJ1-2; 10 nucleotides line up with TRBD1. This CDR3 has 14 amino acids. J was trimmed by 7 bases and V by 6 bases; bases with no gene match: 8. Germline-derived CDR1 and CDR2 are LGHDT and YNNKEL (reference sequence). The CDR3 nucleotides read TGTGCCAGCAGTAAGCCGGGACAGGGGCCTGGCTACACCTTC. Protein product: CASSKPGQGPGYTF. Based on the CDR3 plus reference TRBV3-1 and TRBJ1-2, the full variable domain is DTAVSQTPKYLVTQMGNDKSIKCEQNLGHDTMYWYKQDSKKFLKIMFSYNNKELIINETVPNRFSPKSPDKAHLNLHINSLELGDSAVYFCASSKPGQGPGYTFGSGTRLTVV.

The chain uses TRBV29-1 and TRBJ2-6; D remains ambiguous. From germline, CDR1 is SQVTM and CDR2 ANQGSEA. The V end was cut by 5 bases, the J end by 1 base, with 15 bases between. The CDR3 contains 16 residues. CDR3 in amino acids: CSVSDKSWSGANVLTF. In nucleotides, the CDR3 is TGCAGCGTTTCCGACAAGTCTTGGTCTGGGGCCAACGTCCTGACTTTC.

Ten or more counts support this clonotype. This rearrangement joins TRBV9 to TRBJ2-7, with TRBD1 matching over 11 bases. The CDR3 contains 14 residues. Trimming cost V 3 bases and J 2 bases; bases outside gene matches: 1. The germline CDR1 and CDR2 sequences are SGDLS and YYNGEE. The CDR3 is CASSADRGPYEQYF. DNA for the CDR3: TGTGCCAGCAGCGCGGACAGGGGGCCCTACGAGCAGTACTTC.

The chain carries TRBV25-1 and TRBJ2-5; a weak D match, TRBD1 (6 bases). The germline CDR1 and CDR2 sequences are MGHDK and SYGVNS. CDR3 length: 16 residues. V gave up 3 bases and J gave up 5 bases, with 19 bases separating them. The CDR3 DNA is TGTGCCAGCAGTGAGGGAAAGGGGGTAAAAGGGGAGACCCAGTACTTC. This encodes CASSEGKGVKGETQYF.

Note on this clonotype: One end of the junction does not line up with germline, which may come from a read error. The chain employs TRBV12-3 or TRBV12-4 and TRBJ1-1; 7 bases line up with TRBD1. CDR3 length equals 16 residues. Written as DNA, the CDR3 is TGTGCCAGCAGTTCCCGCCGGGACAGATTGATCACTGGAGCTTTCTTT. Encoded protein: CASSSRRDRLITGAFF.

This rearrangement joins TRBV28 to TRBJ1-2, with TRBD1 matching over 8 bases. Germline values: CDR1 MDHEN, CDR2 SYDVKM. V lost 5 bases and J lost 4; bases outside the gene matches: 9. The CDR3 totals 15 residues. CDR3 sequence reads: CASSARTGTGYGYTF. CDR3 DNA: TGTGCCAGCAGTGCCAGGACAGGGACGGGCTATGGCTACACCTTC.

The chain combines TRBV20-1 with TRBJ1-2; the D is unclear. Trimming took 0 bases from V and 0 from J, leaving 5 bases between them. Germline V CDR1 and CDR2: DFQATT, SNEGSKA (reference sequence). The CDR3 length is 13 residues. CDR3 loop: CSARERANYGYTF. The DNA for the CDR3 is TGCAGTGCTAGAGAACGGGCTAACTATGGCTACACCTTC.